The 12 T cell receptor beta chains presented below share a single source sample, sequenced in a study of blood T cell repertoires in COVID-19. Using immunoSEQ multiplex PCR, the repertoire was profiled, and TCRdb retains in-frame clones only, with some absent. The data show 87,000 or so clones, around 90% seen once. Input material: peripheral blood. The receptors were gathered from a middle-aged man with acute or convalescent COVID-19.

The chain has TRBV12-1 and TRBJ2-5; the DNA was not compared with TRBD2, the D call given in the table. TRBV12-1 is shown as a pseudogene. CDR3 length: 16 residues. This CDR3 reads CASSFGTSGEKETQYF. CDR3 nucleotide sequence: TGTGCCAGCAGCTTTGGGACTAGCGGGGAAAAAGAGACCCAGTACTTC.

V is TRBV5-6 and J is TRBJ2-7; TRBD2 aligns across 14 bases. This CDR3 is built from 17 residues. V shed 0 bases and J 2 bases; nucleotides not matched to a gene: 4. CDR1 and CDR2 from the germline V gene are SGHDT and YYEEEE. The CDR3, as DNA: TGTGCCAGCAGCTTGGGGCAGACTAGCGGGAGGGCCTACGAGCAGTACTTC. It specifies CASSLGQTSGRAYEQYF.

The chain is built from TRBV7-7 and TRBJ2-3; 8 bases align to TRBD1. V lost 4 bases, J lost 4 bases, and 7 bases stayed unmatched. The germline V gene encodes CDR1 SSHAT and CDR2 FNYEAQ (reference sequence). The CDR3 length is 15 residues. CDR3 DNA sequence: TGTGCCAGCAGCTCCGGACAGGGAGGTGCAGATACGCAGTATTTT. Protein: CASSSGQGGADTQYF.

The V gene is TRBV6-5, the J gene TRBJ1-2; D is possibly TRBD1 (5 bases). The CDR3 length is 13 residues. Germline lookup yields CDR1 MNHEY and CDR2 SVGAGI. V was cut by 7 bases and J by 0 bases, with 9 bases left in between. The CDR3 spells CASNQGTNYGYTF. In nucleotides, the CDR3 is TGTGCCAGCAACCAGGGAACTAACTATGGCTACACCTTC.

The J gene is TRBJ1-2, the V gene TRBV6-2 or TRBV6-3; 7 nucleotides line up with TRBD1. Germline-derived CDR1 and CDR2 are MNHEY and SVGEGT. Unmatched junction bases numbered 6, after V lost 0 bases and J lost 8 bases. CDR3 length equals 14 residues. In DNA form, the CDR3 reads TGTGCCAGCAGTTACTCGAGCAGGGGGGACGGCTACACCTTC. Amino acids: CASSYSSRGDGYTF.

This chain links TRBV7-8 with TRBJ2-7; 11 bases are a match to TRBD1. The germline V gene has CDR1 SGHVS and CDR2 FQNEAQ. V shed 1 base and J 6 bases; nucleotides not matched to a gene: 5. The CDR3 contains 15 residues. In nucleotides, the CDR3 is TGTGCCAGCAGCTTAGGCGGGACAGGGGGAGGCGAGCAGTACTTC. Protein sequence: CASSLGGTGGGEQYF.

The V and J genes are TRBV19 and TRBJ1-5; 9 bases fit TRBD1. Unmatched junction bases numbered 5, after V lost 4 bases and J lost 4 bases. In germline, CDR1 is LNHDA, CDR2 SQIVND (reference sequence). The CDR3 consists of 15 residues. CDR3 nucleotides: TGTGCCAGTAGTACTATGACAGGGGGAAATCAGCCCCAGCATTTT. Translation: CASSTMTGGNQPQHF. Using reference TRBV19 and TRBJ1-5 for the parts outside the CDR3, the full variable domain is DGGITQSPKYLFRKEGQNVTLSCEQNLNHDAMYWYRQDPGQGLRLIYYSQIVNDFQKGDIAEGYSVSREKKESFPLTVTSAQKNPTAFYLCASSTMTGGNQPQHFGDGTRLSIL.

The chain links TRBV29-1 to TRBJ1-2; 10 bases match TRBD1. Germline V gives CDR1 SQVTM, CDR2 ANQGSEA. Trimming removed 6 bases from V and 9 bases from J; junction bases left unmatched: 7. The CDR3 length is 12 residues. The CDR3 nucleotides are TGCAGCGTGTCCGGGACAGGGGACAGCTACACCTTC. Translating gives CSVSGTGDSYTF.

The V gene is TRBV19, the J gene TRBJ2-2; D not resolved. The CDR3 contains 14 residues. CDR1 and CDR2 from the germline V gene are LNHDA and SQIVND (reference sequence). V shed 3 bases and J shed 4 bases, with 9 bases lying between them. CDR3 in DNA: TGTGCCAGTAGTATGGTTGGCAGCACCGGGGAGCTGTTTTTT. This sequence encodes CASSMVGSTGELFF. Using reference TRBV19 and TRBJ2-2 for the parts outside the CDR3, the full variable domain is DGGITQSPKYLFRKEGQNVTLSCEQNLNHDAMYWYRQDPGQGLRLIYYSQIVNDFQKGDIAEGYSVSREKKESFPLTVTSAQKNPTAFYLCASSMVGSTGELFFGEGSRLTVL.

About this clone itself: One junction end disagrees with the germline gene, perhaps due to a read error. This chain joins TRBV6-5 and TRBJ1-1; the match to TRBD1 covers 9 bases. Germline V gives CDR1 MNHEY, CDR2 SVGAGI. CDR3 length equals 15 residues. In DNA form, the CDR3 reads TGTGCCAGCAGTGACTCCGGGACAGGGATCACTGAAGCTTTCTTT. This sequence encodes CASSDSGTGITEAFF.

The V gene is TRBV11-1, the J gene TRBJ2-3; TRBD1 agrees at 7 bases. The CDR3 totals 14 residues. Germline CDR1 and CDR2: SGHAT and FQDESV (reference sequence). V trimming: 6 bases; J trimming: 2 bases; junction bases outside the gene matches: 5. This CDR3 is CASSQDRVTDTQYF. CDR3 in DNA: TGTGCCAGCAGTCAAGACAGGGTCACAGATACGCAGTATTTT.

The count of this clone is one. V gene TRBV2 combines with J gene TRBJ2-7; TRBD2 matches 14 bases. The CDR3 length is 14 residues. CDR1 and CDR2 from the germline V gene are SNHLY and FYNNEI. V was pared by 6 bases and J by 12 bases, with 10 bases of the junction left unmatched. The CDR3 here is CASRPGTSGGRLYF. For the CDR3, the DNA is TGTGCCAGCAGACCCGGGACTAGCGGGGGACGCCTGTACTTC.